Listed below are T cell receptor beta chains from one sample, sequenced in a study of blood T cells in healthy people across ages. TCRdb re-called the 5' RACE reads through MiXCR, storing one row per CDR3 protein. This sample has about a million distinct CDR3 sequences, with 48% found just once. The sequencing sample was made of blood. The receptors shown here come from a man in his thirties or forties in good health. Each CDR3 is given with its conserved first and last residue. The order of the fields is V gene, J gene, D gene, clone size, CDR3 DNA, CDR3 protein. The D gene is left open where the match is weak. The listing skips clone size in some rows; elsewhere it reads once, few, many or a size class.

v_call: TRBV5-1
j_call: TRBJ2-7
d_call: .
clone_size: .
cdr3_nt: TGCGCCAGCAGCCCCCATGGGGCAGACTTCTACGAGCAGTACTTC
cdr3_aa: CASSPHGADFYEQYF

v_call: TRBV28
j_call: TRBJ2-3
d_call: TRBD2
clone_size: .
cdr3_nt: TGTGCCAGCAGTTTCTTAGCGGGAGCGCAGTATTTT
cdr3_aa: CASSFLAGAQYF

v_call: TRBV2
j_call: TRBJ2-1
d_call: TRBD2
clone_size: .
cdr3_nt: TGTGCCAGCAGGCGGGGGGGCTCTAATGAGCAGTTCTTC
cdr3_aa: CASRRGGSNEQFF

v_call: TRBV7-2
j_call: TRBJ2-6
d_call: .
clone_size: .
cdr3_nt: TGTGCCAGCAGCTCCCCGGGGTTCAGCTCTGGGGCCAACGTCCTGACTTTC
cdr3_aa: CASSSPGFSSGANVLTF

v_call: TRBV7-2
j_call: TRBJ2-5
d_call: .
clone_size: .
cdr3_nt: TGTGCCAGCAGCTTGATGTCGCCTCAAGAGACCCAGTACTTC
cdr3_aa: CASSLMSPQETQYF

v_call: TRBV25-1
j_call: TRBJ1-6
d_call: .
clone_size: .
cdr3_nt: TGTGCCAGCAGTGAATATGCGGAGAATTCACCCCTCCACTTT
cdr3_aa: CASSEYAENSPLHF

v_call: TRBV20-1
j_call: TRBJ2-1
d_call: .
clone_size: .
cdr3_nt: TGCAGTGCTAGACCTGACAATGATCCAAGGGTGGTCAATGAGCAGTTCTTC
cdr3_aa: CSARPDNDPRVVNEQFF

v_call: TRBV5-1
j_call: TRBJ2-3
d_call: .
clone_size: .
cdr3_nt: TGCGCCAGCAGCTTGACGATAGATACGCAGTATTTT
cdr3_aa: CASSLTIDTQYF

v_call: TRBV3-1
j_call: TRBJ2-3
d_call: TRBD2
clone_size: .
cdr3_nt: TGTGCCAGCAGCAAGACTAGCGGGGGGGTGTCTAGCACAGGTACGCAGTATTTT
cdr3_aa: CASSKTSGGVSSTGTQYF

v_call: TRBV11-1
j_call: TRBJ1-1
d_call: .
clone_size: .
cdr3_nt: TGTGCCAGCAGCTTAGGCCCCTTTAAGAACACTGAAGCTTTCTTT
cdr3_aa: CASSLGPFKNTEAFF

v_call: TRBV3-1
j_call: TRBJ1-1
d_call: .
clone_size: .
cdr3_nt: TGTGCCAGCAGCCGGACCGCTGAAGCTTTCTTT
cdr3_aa: CASSRTAEAFF

v_call: TRBV2
j_call: TRBJ1-4
d_call: .
clone_size: .
cdr3_nt: TGTGCCAGCAGGCCGGCTGGGGAAAAACTGTTTTTT
cdr3_aa: CASRPAGEKLFF

v_call: TRBV12-3/TRBV12-4
j_call: TRBJ2-7
d_call: TRBD2
clone_size: many
cdr3_nt: TGTGCCAGCAGTCGCCGACGTGGACTAGCGGGGAGTTTCTACGAGCAGTACTTC
cdr3_aa: CASSRRRGLAGSFYEQYF

v_call: TRBV20-1
j_call: TRBJ1-6
d_call: .
clone_size: .
cdr3_nt: TGCAGTGCTAGCCCCACGACCTATAATTCACCCCTCCACTTT
cdr3_aa: CSASPTTYNSPLHF

v_call: TRBV14
j_call: TRBJ2-3
d_call: .
clone_size: few
cdr3_nt: TGTGCCAGCAGCCAAGATTCCGGGACTCGAGAGTATTTT
cdr3_aa: CASSQDSGTREYF

v_call: TRBV3-1
j_call: TRBJ2-7
d_call: .
clone_size: .
cdr3_nt: TGTGCCAGCAGCCAAGGGCCGTTCGCCACCTACGAGCAGTACTTC
cdr3_aa: CASSQGPFATYEQYF

v_call: TRBV12-3/TRBV12-4
j_call: TRBJ2-3
d_call: TRBD2
clone_size: .
cdr3_nt: TGTGCCATTAAGGGACTAGCGGGACCAGATACGCAGTATTTT
cdr3_aa: CAIKGLAGPDTQYF

v_call: TRBV12-3/TRBV12-4
j_call: TRBJ2-5
d_call: .
clone_size: .
cdr3_nt: TGTGCCAGCAGCCCCGCGGACAGAGAGACCCAGTACTTC
cdr3_aa: CASSPADRETQYF

v_call: TRBV7-2
j_call: TRBJ2-7
d_call: .
clone_size: .
cdr3_nt: TGTGCCAGCAGCTTGCGACTAGATTACTACGAGCAGTACTTC
cdr3_aa: CASSLRLDYYEQYF

v_call: TRBV29-1
j_call: TRBJ2-1
d_call: TRBD1
clone_size: many
cdr3_nt: TGCAGCGTTCTAGGGACAGACCACAATGAGCAGTTCTTC
cdr3_aa: CSVLGTDHNEQFF

v_call: TRBV4-1
j_call: TRBJ1-5
d_call: .
clone_size: few
cdr3_nt: TGCGCCAGCAGCCAAGTCCAAGGGGACCAGCCCCAGCATTTT
cdr3_aa: CASSQVQGDQPQHF

v_call: TRBV29-1
j_call: TRBJ2-3
d_call: .
clone_size: many
cdr3_nt: TGCAGCGTCCGACAGGCACTCACAGATACGCAGTATTTT
cdr3_aa: CSVRQALTDTQYF

v_call: TRBV9
j_call: TRBJ2-2
d_call: .
clone_size: .
cdr3_nt: TGTGCCAGCAGCGCGCCGGGACTGATGACCGGGGAGCTGTTTTTT
cdr3_aa: CASSAPGLMTGELFF

v_call: TRBV28
j_call: TRBJ1-5
d_call: .
clone_size: .
cdr3_nt: TGTGCCAGCAACCTCAGGGATCTTGCTGGGACACCCAATCAGCCCCAGCATTTT
cdr3_aa: CASNLRDLAGTPNQPQHF

v_call: TRBV20-1
j_call: TRBJ2-1
d_call: .
clone_size: .
cdr3_nt: TGCAGTGCCAGGGACGGGGGCCGGGATAAGGAGCAGTTCTTC
cdr3_aa: CSARDGGRDKEQFF

v_call: TRBV6-1
j_call: TRBJ2-6
d_call: .
clone_size: few
cdr3_nt: TGTGCCACCAAGGAGGGGGGCTCAGGGGCCAACGTCCTGACTTTC
cdr3_aa: CATKEGGSGANVLTF

v_call: TRBV7-2
j_call: TRBJ2-3
d_call: .
clone_size: many
cdr3_nt: TGTGCCAGCAGCAATTTGGGTTGGATGCAGTATTTT
cdr3_aa: CASSNLGWMQYF

v_call: TRBV5-1
j_call: TRBJ2-1
d_call: .
clone_size: .
cdr3_nt: TGCGCCAGCAGCTTGATGGGCCCCAATAATGAGCAGTTCTTC
cdr3_aa: CASSLMGPNNEQFF

v_call: TRBV6-5
j_call: TRBJ1-1
d_call: .
clone_size: .
cdr3_nt: TGTGCCAGCAGTTACGGGGGGAATATGAACACTGAAGCTTTCTTT
cdr3_aa: CASSYGGNMNTEAFF

v_call: TRBV4-3
j_call: TRBJ2-2
d_call: .
clone_size: few
cdr3_nt: TGCGCCAGCAGCCGCGAGTACACCGGGGAGCTGTTTTTT
cdr3_aa: CASSREYTGELFF

v_call: TRBV2
j_call: TRBJ2-5
d_call: TRBD2
clone_size: .
cdr3_nt: TGTGCCAGCAGTGGGACTAGCGGTCCACAAGAGACCCAGTACTTC
cdr3_aa: CASSGTSGPQETQYF

v_call: TRBV6-5
j_call: TRBJ2-3
d_call: TRBD2
clone_size: .
cdr3_nt: TGTGCCAGCAGTTACACTGGGGGGGGAGATACGCAGTATTTT
cdr3_aa: CASSYTGGGDTQYF

v_call: TRBV3-1
j_call: TRBJ1-4
d_call: .
clone_size: few
cdr3_nt: TGTGCCAGCAGCCAACCCGCACCGATTAATGAAAAACTGTTTTTT
cdr3_aa: CASSQPAPINEKLFF

v_call: TRBV20-1
j_call: TRBJ1-5
d_call: TRBD1
clone_size: .
cdr3_nt: TGCAGTGCTAGAGAGATGAGGACAGGGACTAGCAATCAGCCCCAGCATTTT
cdr3_aa: CSAREMRTGTSNQPQHF

v_call: TRBV5-1
j_call: TRBJ1-6
d_call: .
clone_size: .
cdr3_nt: TGCGCCAGCACCGAAACAGGGACCAATAATTCACCCCTCCACTTT
cdr3_aa: CASTETGTNNSPLHF

v_call: TRBV6-6
j_call: TRBJ2-1
d_call: .
clone_size: .
cdr3_nt: TGTACCAGCAGCGTCCCTCGGGACATGTCCATAGAGCAGTTCTTC
cdr3_aa: CTSSVPRDMSIEQFF

v_call: TRBV3-1
j_call: TRBJ2-7
d_call: TRBD2
clone_size: .
cdr3_nt: TGTGCCAGCAGCCAGGGGGAAACTAGCGGGGCCTACGAGCAGTACTTC
cdr3_aa: CASSQGETSGAYEQYF

v_call: TRBV7-2
j_call: TRBJ2-1
d_call: TRBD1
clone_size: .
cdr3_nt: TGTGCCAGCAGCTGCCGGGACAGCTCTCCCAATGAGCAGTTCTTC
cdr3_aa: CASSCRDSSPNEQFF

v_call: TRBV10-3
j_call: TRBJ2-7
d_call: TRBD2
clone_size: few
cdr3_nt: TGTGCCGTGGCCCCTAGCGGGGGGTCCTACGAGCAGTACTTC
cdr3_aa: CAVAPSGGSYEQYF

v_call: TRBV6-5
j_call: TRBJ2-1
d_call: .
clone_size: .
cdr3_nt: TGTGCCAGCAGTTGGGGGACAAGGGTTGAGAGTGAGCAGTTCTTC
cdr3_aa: CASSWGTRVESEQFF

v_call: TRBV4-1
j_call: TRBJ1-2
d_call: .
clone_size: few
cdr3_nt: TGCGCCAGCAGCCAAGATAGACAGTTTTATGACTACACCTTC
cdr3_aa: CASSQDRQFYDYTF

v_call: TRBV7-2
j_call: TRBJ2-1
d_call: TRBD2
clone_size: .
cdr3_nt: TGTGCCAGCAGCCCCCGACTAGCGGGGGTCACGTACAATGAGCAGTTCTTC
cdr3_aa: CASSPRLAGVTYNEQFF

v_call: TRBV3-1
j_call: TRBJ2-5
d_call: TRBD1
clone_size: .
cdr3_nt: TGTGCCAGCAGCCAAGATACGACAGGGCCGTACTTC
cdr3_aa: CASSQDTTGPYF

v_call: TRBV12-3/TRBV12-4
j_call: TRBJ2-5
d_call: .
clone_size: many
cdr3_nt: TGTGCCAGCAGTTCCCGGGACGCCCAGTACTTC
cdr3_aa: CASSSRDAQYF